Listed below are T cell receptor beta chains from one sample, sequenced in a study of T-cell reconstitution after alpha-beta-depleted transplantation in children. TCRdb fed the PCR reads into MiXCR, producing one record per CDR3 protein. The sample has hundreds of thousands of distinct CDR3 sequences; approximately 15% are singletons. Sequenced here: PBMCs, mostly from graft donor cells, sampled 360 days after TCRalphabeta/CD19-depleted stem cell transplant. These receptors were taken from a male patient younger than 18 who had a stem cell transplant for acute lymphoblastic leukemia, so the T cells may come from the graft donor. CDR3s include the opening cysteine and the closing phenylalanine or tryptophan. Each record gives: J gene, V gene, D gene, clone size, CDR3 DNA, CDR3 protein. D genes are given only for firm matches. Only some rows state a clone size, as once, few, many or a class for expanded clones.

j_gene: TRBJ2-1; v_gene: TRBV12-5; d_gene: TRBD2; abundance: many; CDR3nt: TGTGCTAGTGGTTTGGTGACTAGCGGGAACAATGAGCAGTTCTTC; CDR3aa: CASGLVTSGNNEQFF
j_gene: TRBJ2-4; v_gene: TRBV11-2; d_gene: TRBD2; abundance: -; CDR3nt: TGTGCCAGCAGTTCTGTGAGCGGGAGGCTAGCCAAAAACATTCAGTACTTC; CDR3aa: CASSSVSGRLAKNIQYF
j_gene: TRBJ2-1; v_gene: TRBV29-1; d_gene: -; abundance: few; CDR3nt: TGCAGCGTTGGAACAGGTCCTCTCCCTTACAATGAGCAGTTCTTC; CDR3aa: CSVGTGPLPYNEQFF
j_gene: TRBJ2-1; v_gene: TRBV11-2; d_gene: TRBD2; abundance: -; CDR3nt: TGTGCCAGCAGCCCGTTAGTCTGGGAGCGGGGTAACTACAATGAGCAGTTCTTC; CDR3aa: CASSPLVWERGNYNEQFF
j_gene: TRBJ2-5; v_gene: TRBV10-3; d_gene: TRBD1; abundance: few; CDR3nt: TGTGCCATCAGTGACGGGACAGGGGACACGCTAGAGACCCAGTACTTC; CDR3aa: CAISDGTGDTLETQYF
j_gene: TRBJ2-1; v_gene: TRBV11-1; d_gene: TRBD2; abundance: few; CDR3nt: TGTGCCAGCAGCTTAGGGGCCCGGATTACCGGGACTAGCTCCTACAATGAGCAGTTCTTC; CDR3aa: CASSLGARITGTSSYNEQFF
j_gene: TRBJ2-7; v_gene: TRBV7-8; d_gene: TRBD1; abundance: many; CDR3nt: TGTGCCAGCAGCTTAGCGGGACAGGGAAACTACGAGCAGTACTTC; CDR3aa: CASSLAGQGNYEQYF
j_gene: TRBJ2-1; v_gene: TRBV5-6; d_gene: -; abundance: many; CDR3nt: TGTGCCAGCGAGTATGGTCATGGCAATGAGCAGTTCTTC; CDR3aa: CASEYGHGNEQFF
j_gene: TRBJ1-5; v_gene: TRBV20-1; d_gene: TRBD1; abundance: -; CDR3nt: TGCAGTGCTAGGGGGGGGACAGTCGTTTCTCAGCCCCAGCATTTT; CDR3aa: CSARGGTVVSQPQHF
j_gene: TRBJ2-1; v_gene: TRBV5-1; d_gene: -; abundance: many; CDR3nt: TGCGCCAGCAGCCGAGAGTGGGGTGGCAATGAGCAGTTCTTC; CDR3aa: CASSREWGGNEQFF
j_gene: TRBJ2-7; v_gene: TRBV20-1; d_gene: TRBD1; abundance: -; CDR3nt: TGCAGTGCTACACCGGGACAGGGTTATAGCTCCTACGAGCAGTACTTC; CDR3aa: CSATPGQGYSSYEQYF
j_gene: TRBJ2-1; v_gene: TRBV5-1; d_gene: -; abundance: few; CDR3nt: TGCGCCAGCAGCTTGCCGAGACAAAGGGTTGATGAGCAGTTCTTC; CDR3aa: CASSLPRQRVDEQFF
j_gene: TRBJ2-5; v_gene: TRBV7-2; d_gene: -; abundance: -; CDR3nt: TGTGCCAGCAGCTTAGCGTATAGTGAAGAGACCCAGTACTTC; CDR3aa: CASSLAYSEETQYF
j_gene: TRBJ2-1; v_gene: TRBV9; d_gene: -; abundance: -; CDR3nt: TGTGCCAGCAGCCCCCGGGCATCAAGCTCCTACAATGAGCAGTTCTTC; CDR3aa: CASSPRASSSYNEQFF
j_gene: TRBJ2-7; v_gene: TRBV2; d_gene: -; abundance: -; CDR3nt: TGTGCCAGCAGTGGGATGAGGGGCGAGCAGTACTTC; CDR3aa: CASSGMRGEQYF
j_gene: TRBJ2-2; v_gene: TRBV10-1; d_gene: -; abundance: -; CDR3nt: TGCGCCAGCAGTGAGTCCGGGGTCCTGAACACCGGGGAGCTGTTTTTT; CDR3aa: CASSESGVLNTGELFF
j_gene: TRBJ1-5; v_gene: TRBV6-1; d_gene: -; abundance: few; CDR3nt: TGTGCCGCTGGGGGAAGCTTTAGCAATCAGCCCCAGCATTTT; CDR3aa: CAAGGSFSNQPQHF
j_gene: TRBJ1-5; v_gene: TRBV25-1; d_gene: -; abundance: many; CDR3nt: TGTGCCAGCAGTGACGGCAATCAGCCCCAGCATTTT; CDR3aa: CASSDGNQPQHF
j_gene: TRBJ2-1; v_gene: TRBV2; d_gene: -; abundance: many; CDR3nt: TGTGCCAGCAGTGGGGCCTGGGATAGTGAGCAGTTCTTC; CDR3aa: CASSGAWDSEQFF
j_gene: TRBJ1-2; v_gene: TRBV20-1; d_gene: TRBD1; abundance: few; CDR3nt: TGCAGTGCTAGGAGGGACAGGGATGAAGGCGATGGCTACACCTTC; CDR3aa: CSARRDRDEGDGYTF
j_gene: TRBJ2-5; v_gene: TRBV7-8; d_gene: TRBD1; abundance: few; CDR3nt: TGTGCCAGCAGGTTACCCACAGGGGCAAAGGAGACCCAGTACTTC; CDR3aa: CASRLPTGAKETQYF
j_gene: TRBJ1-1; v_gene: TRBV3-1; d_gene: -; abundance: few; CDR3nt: TGTGCCAGCAGCCAACGTCGGACAGCATCCAACACTGAAGCTTTCTTT; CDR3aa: CASSQRRTASNTEAFF
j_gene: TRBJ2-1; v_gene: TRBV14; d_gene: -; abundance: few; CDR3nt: TGTGCCAGCAGCCAACCAAATGGCTACTGGTATGAGCAGTTCTTC; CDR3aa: CASSQPNGYWYEQFF
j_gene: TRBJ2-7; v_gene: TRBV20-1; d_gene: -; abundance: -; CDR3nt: TGCAGTGCTAGATCCCCTCGTGGCCTAGCCAACCCCCGGGAGCAGTACTTC; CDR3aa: CSARSPRGLANPREQYF
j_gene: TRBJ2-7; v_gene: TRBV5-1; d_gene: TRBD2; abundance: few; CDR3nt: TGCGCCAGCAGCTACGCGGGAGATGTCTACGAGCAGTACTTC; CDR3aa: CASSYAGDVYEQYF
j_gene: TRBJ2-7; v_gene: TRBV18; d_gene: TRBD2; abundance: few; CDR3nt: TGTGCCAGCTCACCAGGTGTGGGACTACGTTACTACGAGCAGTACTTC; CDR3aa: CASSPGVGLRYYEQYF
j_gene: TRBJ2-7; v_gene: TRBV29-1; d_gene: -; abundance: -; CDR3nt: TGCAGCGGATGGAGACAAGCGCGCTACGAGCAGTACTTC; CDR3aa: CSGWRQARYEQYF
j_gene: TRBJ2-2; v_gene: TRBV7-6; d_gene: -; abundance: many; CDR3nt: TGTGCCAGCAGCCCAAGGATCGGGGAGCTGTTTTTT; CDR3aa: CASSPRIGELFF
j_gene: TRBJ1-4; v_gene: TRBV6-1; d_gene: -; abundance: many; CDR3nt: TGTGCCAGCAGTGAAGCGCCCCCAGGGGCGGCTAATGAAAAACTGTTTTTT; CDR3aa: CASSEAPPGAANEKLFF
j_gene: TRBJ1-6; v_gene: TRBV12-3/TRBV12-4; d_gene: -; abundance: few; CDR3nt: TGTGCCAGCAGGCCAAGTGGGACATACCCCGTTCCCCTCCACTTT; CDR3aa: CASRPSGTYPVPLHF
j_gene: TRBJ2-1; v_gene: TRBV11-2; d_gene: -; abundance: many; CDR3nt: TGTGCCAGCAGGGAGGGCCGAGACAATGAGCAGTTCTTC; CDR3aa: CASREGRDNEQFF